The 25 T cell receptor beta chains listed next were all sequenced from one sample in a study of T cells after yellow fever vaccination. TCRdb processed the 5' RACE reads anew with MiXCR; each CDR3 protein has one entry. The data show hundreds of thousands of distinct CDR3 sequences, with 8.7% seen just once and about 3.7% held by the top ten. This specimen was CD4+ T cells sorted from PBMCs, taken 5 days after the yellow fever booster vaccination. Receptor source: a man between 18 and 29 years old who received the YFV17D yellow fever vaccine.

This clonotype was counted ten times or more. V is TRBV29-1 and J is TRBJ2-1; 8 bases are a match to TRBD1. Germline CDR1 reads SQVTM; CDR2 reads ANQGSEA. The trim removed 6 bases at V and 9 bases at J, leaving 7 bases unmatched. This CDR3 region has 12 residues. CDR3 amino acids: CSVVRTGSEQFF. In nucleotides, the CDR3 is TGCAGCGTCGTACGGACAGGGTCTGAGCAGTTCTTC.

In this sample, this clonotype turned up many times. The V call is TRBV7-2, the J call TRBJ1-4; D is ambiguous. Trimming took 0 bases from V and 4 from J, leaving 12 bases between them. In germline, CDR1 is SGHTA, CDR2 FQGNSA. CDR3 length: 16 amino acids. Here the CDR3 reads CASSLALRRNNEKLFF. CDR3 in DNA: TGTGCCAGCAGCTTAGCGCTTCGACGGAATAATGAAAAACTGTTTTTT.

The CDR3 bases are TGTGCCAGCAGTTCTGATGTCGGGACCCAGTACTTC. This codes for CASSSDVGTQYF. This sequence joins TRBV27 and TRBJ2-5; no clear D gene. The CDR3 has 12 residues. The V and J ends lost 4 bases and 7 bases respectively, with 10 bases between them. The germline CDR1 and CDR2 sequences are MNHEY and SMNVEV (reference sequence).

In its sample, this clonotype was seen once. The chain is built from TRBV5-1 and TRBJ2-2; 7 positions agree with TRBD2. With 0 bases clipped from V and 1 base from J, the junction kept 3 bases outside the gene matches. This CDR3 is 16 amino acids long. Germline V CDR1 and CDR2: SGHRS, YFSETQ. CDR3: CASSLVVAGNTGELFF. The CDR3 nucleotides are TGCGCCAGCAGCTTGGTGGTAGCGGGGAACACCGGGGAGCTGTTTTTT.

This clonotype was seen a handful of times. The J gene is TRBJ2-2, the V gene TRBV12-3 or TRBV12-4; TRBD1 matches at 8 bases. The CDR3 length is 15 residues. J lost 4 bases, V lost 7 bases, and 8 bases had no gene match. The chain's CDR3 is CASTRTGTRTGELFF. The CDR3 bases are TGTGCCAGCACCCGGACAGGGACTCGCACCGGGGAGCTGTTTTTT.

This clonotype was counted many times. V and J are TRBV5-1 and TRBJ2-7; D possibly matches TRBD1 or TRBD2 (5 bases each). Germline V gives CDR1 SGHRS, CDR2 YFSETQ. V shed 0 bases and J shed 1 base, with 11 bases lying between them. The CDR3 totals 15 residues. CDR3 region: CASSLGGTSSYEQYF. The CDR3, as DNA: TGCGCCAGCAGCTTGGGGGGGACGTCTTCCTACGAGCAGTACTTC.

This clonotype was picked up a small number of times. V is TRBV7-9 and J is TRBJ1-5; D is unclear. Between the trimmed V and J ends, which lost 2 bases and 0 bases, there was a span of 8 bases. This CDR3 has 15 amino acids. Germline V lookup: CDR1 SEHNR, CDR2 FQNEAQ (reference sequence). The chain's CDR3 is CASSLFGYSNQPQHF. In DNA form, the CDR3 reads TGTGCCAGCAGCTTATTCGGGTATAGCAATCAGCCCCAGCATTTT.

The chain carries TRBV2 and TRBJ2-3; 8 bases fit TRBD1. The ends lost 6 bases at V and 12 bases at J; junction bases unmatched: 5. Germline loops: CDR1 SNHLY, CDR2 FYNNEI. This CDR3 spans 11 amino acids. CDR3 sequence: CASRDRDKQYF. The CDR3 DNA reads as TGTGCCAGCAGGGACAGGGATAAACAGTATTTT.

This clonotype was recorded a few times. The chain couples TRBV6-2 or TRBV6-3 to TRBJ1-1; TRBD1 aligns across 10 bases. Germline values: CDR1 MNHEY, CDR2 SVGEGT. The CDR3 has 15 amino acids. Losses at the gene ends were 2 bases for V and 3 bases for J; bases not matched to a gene: 3. The CDR3 DNA reads as TGTGCCAGCAGTTACGGTGGGACAGGGGACACTGAAGCTTTCTTT. Translating it yields CASSYGGTGDTEAFF.

This clonotype was observed at least ten times. The junction shows a germline mismatch at one end, possibly a read error. This sequence joins TRBV5-1 and TRBJ2-6; possible D gene TRBD1, 6 bases. The germline CDR1 and CDR2 sequences are SGHRS and YFSETQ. The CDR3 totals 15 residues. CDR3 in amino acids: CASSLAGAGANVLTF. Written as DNA, the CDR3 is TGTGCCAGCAGCTTAGCAGGGGCCGGGGCCAACGTCCTGACTTTC. The entire variable domain, with the rest obtained from reference TRBV5-1 and TRBJ2-6, is as follows: KAGVTQTPRYLIKTRGQQVTLSCSPISGHRSVSWYQQTPGQGLQFLFEYFSETQRNKGNFPGRFSGRQFSNSRSEMNVSTLELGDSALYLCASSLAGAGANVLTFGAGSRLTVL.

The chain links TRBV20-1 to TRBJ1-4; D is unclear. CDR3 size: 13 residues. Germline V lookup: CDR1 DFQATT, CDR2 SNEGSKA (reference sequence). Trimming removed 3 bases at V and 8 bases at J, with 13 bases between. The CDR3 DNA reads as TGCAGTGCTAGGGGCCTTGGAAACGAAAAACTGTTTTTT. It encodes CSARGLGNEKLFF.

The chain carries TRBV5-4 and TRBJ2-5, with D unclear. Per germline, CDR1 SGHNT and CDR2 YYREEE (reference sequence). The CDR3 extends over 14 amino acids. The V end was cut by 4 bases, the J end by 4 bases, with 14 bases between. This CDR3 is CASSRPGARETQYF. CDR3 DNA: TGTGCCAGCAGCCGACCCGGAGCCAGAGAGACCCAGTACTTC. The full variable domain, rest sourced from reference TRBV5-4 and TRBJ2-5, is ETGVTQSPTHLIKTRGQQVTLRCSSQSGHNTVSWYQQALGQGPQFIFQYYREEENGRGNFPPRFSGLQFPNYSSELNVNALELDDSALYLCASSRPGARETQYFGPGTRLLVL.

Only a few counts were recorded for this clonotype. V gene TRBV20-1 combines with J gene TRBJ2-5; TRBD2 aligns across 8 bases. V lost 2 bases, J lost 2 bases, and 4 bases stayed unmatched. Looked up from germline, CDR1 is DFQATT and CDR2 is SNEGSKA (reference sequence). CDR3 length equals 14 residues. Here the CDR3 DNA reads TGCAGTGCTAGAACGGGGGGGCGACAAGAGACCCAGTACTTC. Amino acid sequence: CSARTGGRQETQYF.

This clonotype was detected only a few times. This sequence joins TRBV18 and TRBJ2-5, with 8 bases lining up with TRBD2. Germline CDR1 KGHSH, CDR2 LQKENI. There are 15 residues in the CDR3. V trimming: 3 bases; J trimming: 5 bases; junction bases outside the gene matches: 8. CDR3 amino acids: CASSPRAGADETQYF. In DNA, the CDR3 is TGTGCCAGCTCACCCCGAGCGGGGGCGGATGAGACCCAGTACTTC.

The V gene is TRBV7-3, the J gene TRBJ2-2, with 7 bases that match TRBD1. The germline CDR1 and CDR2 sequences are SGHTA and FQGTGA. With V trimmed by 3 bases and J by 6 bases, 7 bases remained unmatched. The CDR3 runs to 15 residues. CDR3 bases: TGTGCCAGCAGCTTTGCTGGGCAGGGGGCCGGGGAGCTGTTTTTT. It yields the protein CASSFAGQGAGELFF.

This clonotype came up a few times. The V and J genes are TRBV29-1 and TRBJ1-1; TRBD1 aligns across 7 bases. The V gene's germline CDR1 is SQVTM and CDR2 ANQGSEA. The CDR3 is 15 amino acids. V gave up 4 bases and J gave up 0 bases; unmatched junction bases: 8. CDR3 sequence (DNA): TGCAGCGTTGTAAGGGACAGCAATTTGAACACTGAAGCTTTCTTT. Translated: CSVVRDSNLNTEAFF.

This clonotype was picked up a small number of times. The J gene is TRBJ2-2, the V gene TRBV7-2, with D possibly TRBD2 on 6 matching bases. The CDR3 has 16 amino acids. The germline V and J ends were trimmed by 2 bases and 6 bases, with 16 bases remaining between them. The germline V gene encodes CDR1 SGHTA and CDR2 FQGNSA. The CDR3 region is CASSLTGDSGAGELFF. The DNA for the CDR3 is TGTGCCAGCAGCTTAACCGGGGACTCGGGGGCCGGGGAGCTGTTTTTT.

This sequence joins TRBV12-3 or TRBV12-4 and TRBJ1-6, with D perhaps matching TRBD1 (5 bases). Deletions cut 3 bases from V and 9 bases from J, with 12 bases between. The CDR3 is 14 residues long. The CDR3 DNA reads TGTGCCAGCAGTTTCAAGGGGTTGGTTTCACCCCTCCACTTT. Translating it yields CASSFKGLVSPLHF.

This clonotype was seen more than once but under ten times. The gene calls are TRBV19 and TRBJ2-6; 7 bases fit TRBD2. The germline V gene has CDR1 LNHDA and CDR2 SQIVND (reference sequence). The V segment lost 9 bases and the J segment 0 bases; nucleotides outside the gene matches: 2. The CDR3 sequence is 14 residues long. The chain's CDR3 is CASGGTSGANVLTF. CDR3 nucleotide sequence: TGTGCCAGCGGGGGGACCTCTGGGGCCAACGTCCTGACTTTC.

There are a few counts of this clonotype. V and J are TRBV6-1 and TRBJ2-7; 9 bases are a match to TRBD1. The CDR3 is 15 residues long. The trim removed 6 bases at V and 2 bases at J, leaving 8 bases unmatched. The germline V gene encodes CDR1 MNHNS and CDR2 SASEGT. The CDR3 coding sequence is TGTGCCAGCAGGGCCCCGGGACAGGGAACCTACGAGCAGTACTTC. Its translation: CASRAPGQGTYEQYF.

This clonotype was found a few times. The chain couples TRBV28 to TRBJ2-6; D gene unclear. From germline, CDR1 is MDHEN and CDR2 SYDVKM. CDR3 size: 16 residues. The V end was cut by 3 bases, the J end by 2 bases, with 11 bases between. The CDR3 protein is CASSFLGTAGANVLTF. The CDR3 DNA follows: TGTGCCAGCAGTTTCCTGGGTACAGCTGGGGCCAACGTCCTGACTTTC.

This clonotype has a count of ten or more. V usage is TRBV6-5 and J usage is TRBJ1-2; D is possibly TRBD1 (5 bases). The CDR3 is 13 residues long. V gave up 8 bases and J gave up 5 bases, with 15 bases separating them. Per germline, CDR1 MNHEY and CDR2 SVGAGI. The CDR3 protein is CASRTSPRYGYTF. The CDR3 nucleotides read TGTGCCAGCCGGACAAGTCCCAGATATGGCTACACCTTC.

This clonotype was seen at least ten times. The chain joins TRBV12-3 or TRBV12-4 to TRBJ1-3, with a weak D call TRBD1 (6 bases). The CDR3 runs 14 residues. V was cut by 4 bases and J by 4 bases, with 11 bases left in between. The CDR3, as DNA: TGTGCCAGCAGTTGGGGGGCCCTGGGAAACACCATATATTTT. As protein: CASSWGALGNTIYF.

This sequence joins TRBV5-1 and TRBJ1-1; a weak D match, TRBD1 (5 bases). The CDR3 has 16 residues. V was clipped by 4 bases and J by 0 bases, with 16 bases between them. Germline V gene lookup returns CDR1 SGHRS and CDR2 YFSETQ. In DNA form, the CDR3 reads TGCGCCAGCAGCCCTTTCAGGGCCAGGATGAACACTGAAGCTTTCTTT. Translating it yields CASSPFRARMNTEAFF.

This clonotype occurred many times. The chain recombines TRBV4-1 with TRBJ2-7; D could derive from TRBD1 or TRBD2 (5 bases each). V lost 4 bases and J 7 bases, leaving 8 bases between the germline ends. Germline assignment: CDR1 MGHRA and CDR2 YSYEKL. The CDR3 runs to 11 residues. This CDR3 is CASSLEGEQYF. CDR3 DNA: TGCGCCAGCAGCCTTGAGGGGGAGCAGTACTTC.